A selection of T cell receptor beta chains follows, all from one sample in a study of blood T cell repertoires in COVID-19. Produced via immunoSEQ multiplex PCR; TCRdb's table is partial and in-frame only. Altogether fewer than 500,000 clones are present, roughly 90% being singletons, with the ten largest covering over 4%. The sample taken for sequencing was peripheral blood. These receptor sequences come from a woman aged 25 to 39 with acute or convalescent COVID-19. The CDR3 runs from the conserved cysteine through the conserved F or W. D genes are given only for firm matches. The listing skips clone size in some rows; elsewhere it reads once, few, many or a size class.

j_call d_call clone_size v_call cdr3_nt cdr3_aa
TRBJ1-2 . few TRBV7-9 TGTGCCAGCAGCCCCGGGACTGGGGGGAGAACGTACTATGGCTACACCTTC CASSPGTGGRTYYGYTF
TRBJ1-1 TRBD1 . TRBV30 TGTGCCTGGAGGGGAACAGGGGACGGCGCTGAAGCTTTCTTT CAWRGTGDGAEAFF
TRBJ1-5 . . TRBV5-6 TGTGCCAGCAGCTTGGGGGAGGGGAAGCCCCAGCATTTT CASSLGEGKPQHF
TRBJ2-7 TRBD2 . TRBV7-9 TGTGCCAGCAGCTCCAACTCCGGGGGGACCTACGAGCAGTACTTC CASSSNSGGTYEQYF
TRBJ2-5 TRBD1 . TRBV5-4 TGTGCCAGCAGCAAGGGACAGTCCAAAGAGACCCAGTACTTC CASSKGQSKETQYF
TRBJ2-3 . once TRBV6-5 TGTGCCAGCAGTTACTCTTTAGCCACAGATACGCAGTATTTT CASSYSLATDTQYF
TRBJ2-2 TRBD1 . TRBV3-1/TRBV3-2 TGTGCCAGCAGCCCCGGACAGGGCACCGGGGAGCTGTTTTTT CASSPGQGTGELFF
TRBJ1-2 TRBD1 . TRBV9 TGTGCCAGCAGCCCGAGGACAGGGAGTGGCTATGGCTACACCTTC CASSPRTGSGYGYTF
TRBJ1-1 . . TRBV6-5 TGTGCCACCATTACAGGCGCTCCTGAAGCTTTCTTT CATITGAPEAFF
TRBJ1-3 . . TRBV30 TGTGCCTGGCTCGTTCCAGGACAGCCTGGAAACACCATATATTTT CAWLVPGQPGNTIYF
TRBJ1-3 . . TRBV2 TGTGCCAGCAGTGAAGAGAGGCTCGGAAACACCATATATTTT CASSEERLGNTIYF
TRBJ1-6 . . TRBV6-5 TGTGCCAGCAGTTACGAAGGGGAAAGGTATAATTCACCCCTCCACTTT CASSYEGERYNSPLHF
TRBJ2-3 . . TRBV9 TGTGCCAGCAGCGTAGAGGGCGGGCCAAGCACAGATACGCAGTATTTT CASSVEGGPSTDTQYF
TRBJ2-5 . . TRBV6-1 TGTGCCAGCAGTGAAGCGGCACCGATCAACCAAGAGACCCAGTACTTC CASSEAAPINQETQYF
TRBJ1-2 . . TRBV28 TGTGCCAGCAGTATAGACAGGTTAGCCCTGCTCTATGGCTACACCTTC CASSIDRLALLYGYTF
TRBJ1-2 TRBD1 many TRBV2 TGTGCCAGCAGTGCACAGGGGTCCTATGGCTACACCTTC CASSAQGSYGYTF
TRBJ2-7 . . TRBV6-5 TGTGCCAGCAACATCCAGTCCTACGAGCAGTACTTC CASNIQSYEQYF
TRBJ2-1 TRBD1 . TRBV6-5 TGTGCCAGCAGTTACGCTGGACAGGGGTACAATGAGCAGTTCTTC CASSYAGQGYNEQFF
TRBJ2-7 . . TRBV1 TGCACCAGCAGCCAGGATAGGACACTGAAGGCCTACGAGCAGTACTTC CTSSQDRTLKAYEQYF
TRBJ2-3 . . TRBV5-8 TGTGCCAGCAGCCCGCGAGAGGTTTTCACAGATACGCAGTATTTT CASSPREVFTDTQYF
TRBJ1-5 . . TRBV10-2 TGCGCCAGCAGTGAGGTCGTGGGGGCGCGTAATCAGCCCCAGCATTTT CASSEVVGARNQPQHF
TRBJ2-2 . . TRBV9 TGTGCCAGCAGCGTAGATATTGGCAGCACCGGGGAGCTGTTTTTT CASSVDIGSTGELFF
TRBJ1-2 . . TRBV30 TGTGCCTGGAGACGTGGGGGCAAGGGCTACACCTTC CAWRRGGKGYTF
TRBJ2-1 . . TRBV5-1 TGCGCCAGCAGCTTGGGACGGCCAGGAGAGCAGTTCTTC CASSLGRPGEQFF
TRBJ2-1 . . TRBV11-2 TGTGCCAGCAGCTTAGTGGACAGTCCCTACTCTGAGCAGTTCTTC CASSLVDSPYSEQFF
TRBJ1-1 . . TRBV7-9 TGTGCCAGCAGGAGAAGACAGGCTACTGAAGCTTTCTTT CASRRRQATEAFF
TRBJ2-5 . . TRBV4-1 TGCGCCAGCAGCCGATCGAACGCCGGTCAGACCCAGTACTTC CASSRSNAGQTQYF
TRBJ1-4 TRBD1 . TRBV9 TGTGCCAGCAGCGTAGGTGGGGACAGGGGTGAAAAACTGTTTTTT CASSVGGDRGEKLFF
TRBJ2-4 . once TRBV19 TGTGCCAGTAGTATGGGTCAACCGGGAGCTAAGATAGCCAAAAACATTCAGTACTTC CASSMGQPGAKIAKNIQYF
TRBJ1-3 . . TRBV14 TGTGCCAGCAGCCAACTGGGGGGGGCGTTCGGAAACACCATATATTTT CASSQLGGAFGNTIYF
TRBJ1-5 TRBD1 . TRBV28 TGTGCCAGGGACCGGGACAGGGACGCTGTGGGCAATCAGCCCCAGCATTTT CARDRDRDAVGNQPQHF
TRBJ1-5 TRBD1 . TRBV10-2 TGCGCCAGCAGCCTAGGACAGGGGGCTAAACAGCCCCAGCATTTT CASSLGQGAKQPQHF
TRBJ1-1 TRBD1 . TRBV2 TGTGCCAGCAGTGTGCAGGGGGCGGACACTGAAGCTTTCTTT CASSVQGADTEAFF
TRBJ2-6 . . TRBV7-8 TGTGCCAGCAGCCAGGCGGGGACTGACCCCTGGGGGGCCAACGTCCTGACTTTC CASSQAGTDPWGANVLTF
TRBJ2-2 TRBD1 . TRBV24-1 TGTGCCACCAGGGGGACAGTCGGGGAGCTGTTTTTT CATRGTVGELFF
TRBJ1-5 . . TRBV18 TGTGCCAGCTCATCACGGCGGGACCATAGCAATCAGCCCCAGCATTTT CASSSRRDHSNQPQHF
TRBJ1-4 . . TRBV6-1 TGTGCCAGCAGCGAAGGTAGAGATGAAAAACTGTTTTTT CASSEGRDEKLFF
TRBJ2-1 . . TRBV10-3 TGTGCCATCAGAGAGGGACTCTACAATGAGCAGTTCTTC CAIREGLYNEQFF
TRBJ1-3 . . TRBV3-1/TRBV3-2 TGTGCCAGCAACCGGGGGGGGACTGGAAACACCATATATTTT CASNRGGTGNTIYF
TRBJ1-1 . . TRBV2 TGTGCCAGCAGTGATAGACCAGGGGCCAACACTGAAGCTTTCTTT CASSDRPGANTEAFF
TRBJ2-6 . . TRBV27 TGTGCCAGCAGTTTGGGTGGCCAGGGCAACGTCCTGACTTTC CASSLGGQGNVLTF
TRBJ2-1 TRBD2 once TRBV5-1 TGCGCCAGCAGCTTGGGGGACTACCTGAATGAGCAGTTCTTC CASSLGDYLNEQFF
TRBJ2-7 . . TRBV24-1 TGTGCCACCAGTGATGCTATTGAGCAGTACTTC CATSDAIEQYF
TRBJ2-7 . . TRBV3-1/TRBV3-2 TGTGCCAGCAGCCAAGCTTCGCGGGAGCAGTACTTC CASSQASREQYF
TRBJ1-2 TRBD1 . TRBV2 TGTGCCAGCAGTGAATCGGGACAGGGTATTAATGGCTACACCTTC CASSESGQGINGYTF
TRBJ1-1 . . TRBV7-3 TGTGCCAGCAGCTTATTGGGAGGGACTGCAGGGACTGAAGCTTTCTTT CASSLLGGTAGTEAFF
TRBJ2-3 TRBD2 . TRBV29-1 TGCAGCGTTGTAGCAGTGCGGGGGGGAATCACAGATACGCAGTATTTT CSVVAVRGGITDTQYF
TRBJ2-7 . . TRBV10-3 TGTGCCATCAGTGAGACAGCTGGCGAGCAGTACTTC CAISETAGEQYF
TRBJ1-5 . . TRBV30 TGTGCCTGGAATTCAGGCAATCAGCCCCAGCATTTT CAWNSGNQPQHF
TRBJ2-2 TRBD2 . TRBV15 TGTGCCACCAGCAGAGACCGGTTAGCGGGGCTCACCGGGGAGCTGTTTTTT CATSRDRLAGLTGELFF
TRBJ2-1 . once TRBV30 TGTGCCTGGACCACCGGACAGAGGATCAATGAGCAGTTCTTC CAWTTGQRINEQFF
TRBJ1-1 TRBD1 . TRBV7-3 TGTGCCAGCAGCTTAAGGGCAGGGGGCACTGAAGCTTTCTTT CASSLRAGGTEAFF
TRBJ2-1 . . TRBV14 TGTGCCAGCAGCCCAGGGCAAGGAGATGAGCAGTTCTTC CASSPGQGDEQFF
TRBJ2-3 TRBD2 . TRBV7-9 TGTGCCAGCAGCTCGACTAGCGGGGGCATCGGAGATACGCAGTATTTT CASSSTSGGIGDTQYF
TRBJ2-6 . . TRBV7-2 TGTGCCAGCAGCTTAGCGAGGGTTGGGGCCAACGTCCTGACTTTC CASSLARVGANVLTF